In this sample, the clone carrying this T cell receptor beta chain turned up a few times. V was shortened by 1 base and J by 0 bases, with 6 bases between the two germline ends. CDR3 length: 14 amino acids. Germline V gene lookup returns CDR1 SGHVS and CDR2 FQNEAQ. Participants spanned ages about 18 to 100 years and resided in around 25 US areas. The sample belongs to a study of blood T cell repertoires in COVID-19. Some clones are missing from TCRdb's copy, which holds only in-frame ones; the method was immunoSEQ multiplex PCR. Altogether 250,000 to 350,000 clones are present, 88% being singletons, with the ten largest covering 3%.

Sequencing was performed on PBMCs or T cells enriched from blood (not recorded which). The chain joins TRBV7-8 to TRBJ1-1, with unresolved D. The receptor was derived from a woman between 45 and 60 years old who had recovered from COVID-19. The CDR3 coding sequence is TGTGCCAGCAGCTTAGGGCGGCTGAACACTGAAGCTTTCTTT. Protein product: CASSLGRLNTEAFF.